This TCR beta chain was captured in a study of technical replicates of blood from a few donors (dated by TCRdb to between 2016 and 2019). Per the germline V gene, SGHAT is the CDR1 and FQNNGV is the CDR2. V has 0 bases trimmed and J has 2 bases trimmed; junction bases matching no gene number 1. The CDR3 starts with the cysteine, ends with the phenylalanine, and has 15 residues. Only CDR3 DNA is held: 45 bases, read in frame from base 1. Note on this clone: Which antigen it targets is not known. Base qualities are not at hand, and no much larger clone is one base apart.

Receptors were amplified or captured by the immunoSEQ multiplex PCR assay. As stored in TCRdb, this immuneACCESS dataset retains in-frame rearrangements with V and J assigned. A fraction of the clones does not appear; measured against another copy, unresolved V genes explain less than half of the discrepancy, and the remainder lacks a known reason. This sample comprises some 78,000 clones, 94% of them detected only once. The leading ten clones occupy 0.26% of the sample. The sequencing input was T cells isolated from PBMCs. The sequence was obtained from a human donor in good health. The chain was built from TRBV11-2 and TRBJ2-7; 10 bases in between match TRBD2. The nucleotides are TGTGCCAGCAGCTTAGAAGCGGGAGGGCCCTACGAGCAGTACTTC. It translates as CASSLEAGGPYEQYF.